These 10 T cell receptor beta chains came from one sample sequenced in a study of T-cell reconstitution after alpha-beta-depleted transplantation in children. For TCRbeta, the library was prepared with unique molecular identifiers. From the PCR reads, TCRdb called clonotypes with MiXCR, one entry per CDR3 protein. The repertoire has under 9,500 distinct CDR3 sequences, 11% to 15% of them found once; the top ten carry approximately 55%. The specimen was PBMCs, mostly from graft donor cells, collected 60 days after TCRalphabeta/CD19-depleted stem cell transplant. All receptors come from a male patient under 18 who had a stem cell transplant for acute lymphoblastic leukemia, so the T cells may come from the graft donor.

This clonotype was counted once. The V and J genes are TRBV5-6 and TRBJ1-2; D perhaps matches TRBD1 (5 bases). The CDR3 extends over 14 amino acids. V was pared by 1 base and J by 2 bases, with 9 bases between. Germline V CDR1 and CDR2: SGHDT, YYEEEE. The CDR3: CASSLKGQNYGYTF. CDR3 coding DNA: TGTGCCAGCAGCTTGAAGGGGCAGAACTATGGCTACACCTTC.

This clonotype was seen repeatedly, ten times or more. The rearrangement joins TRBV20-1 to TRBJ2-7; TRBD2 agrees at 10 bases. J was trimmed by 2 bases and V by 1 base; bases with no gene match: 5. Germline V gene lookup returns CDR1 DFQATT and CDR2 SNEGSKA (reference sequence). This CDR3 contains 15 residues. The chain's CDR3 is CSARGRTSGTYEQYF. The CDR3 DNA is TGCAGTGCTAGAGGAAGGACTAGCGGTACCTACGAGCAGTACTTC.

There are many counts of this clonotype. V and J are TRBV5-8 and TRBJ2-1, with 8 nucleotides matching TRBD2. Germline assignment: CDR1 SGHTS and CDR2 YDEGEE. V shed 4 bases and J 3 bases; nucleotides not matched to a gene: 6. The length of the CDR3 is 15 residues. Here the CDR3 reads CASSPGGGFYNEQFF. DNA of the CDR3: TGTGCCAGCAGCCCCGGGGGGGGATTCTACAATGAGCAGTTCTTC.

This clonotype appeared a few times. This chain links TRBV20-1 with TRBJ2-1, with 8 bases aligning to TRBD1. This CDR3 is 16 amino acids long. Trimming removed 5 bases from V and 1 base from J; junction bases left unmatched: 10. Germline values: CDR1 DFQATT, CDR2 SNEGSKA (reference sequence). Written as DNA, the CDR3 is TGCAGTGCTTTGACAGGGGTCGAAGGGTCCTACAATGAGCAGTTCTTC. It specifies CSALTGVEGSYNEQFF.

Notes on this clonotype: This may be a read error: a much more frequent sequence differs by one nucleotide. Given the absence of the conserved phenylalanine or tryptophan at the CDR3 end, a read error is likely. This rearrangement joins TRBV12-5 to TRBJ2-5; unclear D gene. Germline V CDR1 and CDR2: LGHNT, FRNRAP. The CDR3 has 11 residues. The germline V and J ends were trimmed by 4 bases and 5 bases, with 5 bases remaining between them. The CDR3 region is CASGSRETQYL. DNA for the CDR3: TGTGCTAGTGGTTCCAGGGAGACCCAGTACCTC.

The chain uses TRBV2 and TRBJ2-3; D not certain. The CDR3 totals 11 residues. V was shortened by 4 bases and J by 5 bases, with 4 bases between the two germline ends. The V gene's germline CDR1 is SNHLY and CDR2 FYNNEI. The DNA for the CDR3 is TGTGCCAGCAGTGCCGTAGATACGCAGTATTTT. Residues: CASSAVDTQYF.

This chain links TRBV7-9 with TRBJ2-3; 8 bases are a match to TRBD1. V dropped 10 bases and J dropped 1; count of bases not matched to a gene: 4. The CDR3 consists of 13 residues. Per germline, CDR1 SEHNR and CDR2 FQNEAQ (reference sequence). The CDR3 sequence is CAIGQGRTDTQYF. The CDR3 coding sequence is TGTGCCATCGGACAGGGCCGCACAGATACGCAGTATTTT.

This rearrangement joins TRBV28 to TRBJ2-1, with D possibly being TRBD2 (6 bases). CDR3 length equals 16 residues. Germline V gene lookup returns CDR1 MDHEN and CDR2 SYDVKM. The V end was cut by 4 bases, the J end by 1 base, with 14 bases between. CDR3: CASSSWGGISYNEQFF. The CDR3, as DNA: TGTGCCAGCAGTTCGTGGGGCGGGATATCCTACAATGAGCAGTTCTTC.

There are many counts of this clonotype. J is TRBJ1-2 and V is TRBV20-1; TRBD1 is a possible D gene (6 bases). V was pared by 1 base and J by 2 bases, with 14 bases between. This CDR3 is 15 amino acids long. Per germline, CDR1 DFQATT and CDR2 SNEGSKA (reference sequence). In nucleotides, the CDR3 is TGCAGTGCTAGAGGTGGGGGGCTAAGAAACTATGGCTACACCTTC. Protein product: CSARGGGLRNYGYTF.

This clonotype was observed at least ten times. The gene calls are TRBV20-1 and TRBJ1-5; maybe TRBD1 (5 bases). Per germline, CDR1 DFQATT and CDR2 SNEGSKA (reference sequence). V was pared by 6 bases and J by 2 bases, with 20 bases between. The CDR3 spans 16 residues. The DNA of the CDR3 is TGCAGTGCCCCTCAAACAGGAGAGCGACGCAATCAGCCCCAGCATTTT. Its protein product is CSAPQTGERRNQPQHF.